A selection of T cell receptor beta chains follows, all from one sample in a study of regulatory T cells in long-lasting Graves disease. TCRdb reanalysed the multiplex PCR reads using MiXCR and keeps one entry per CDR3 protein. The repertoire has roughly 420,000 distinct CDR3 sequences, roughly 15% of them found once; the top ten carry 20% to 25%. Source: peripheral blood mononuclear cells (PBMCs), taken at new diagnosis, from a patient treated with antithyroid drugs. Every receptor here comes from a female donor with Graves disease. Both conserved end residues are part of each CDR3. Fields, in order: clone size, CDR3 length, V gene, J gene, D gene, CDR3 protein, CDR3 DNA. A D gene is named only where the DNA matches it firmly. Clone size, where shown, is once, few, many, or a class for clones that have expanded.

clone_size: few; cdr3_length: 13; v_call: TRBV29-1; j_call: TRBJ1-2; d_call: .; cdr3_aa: CSVEVAGLYGYTF; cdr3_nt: TGCAGCGTTGAAGTTGCAGGGCTTTATGGCTACACCTTC
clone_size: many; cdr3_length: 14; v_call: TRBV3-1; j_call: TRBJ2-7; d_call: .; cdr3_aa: CASSPRDKRYEQYF; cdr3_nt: TGTGCCAGCAGCCCCCGGGACAAACGTTACGAGCAGTACTTC
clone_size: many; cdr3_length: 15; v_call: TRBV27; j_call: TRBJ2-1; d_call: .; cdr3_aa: CASSLLGVAHNEQFF; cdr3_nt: TGTGCCAGCAGTTTATTGGGGGTGGCCCACAATGAGCAGTTCTTC
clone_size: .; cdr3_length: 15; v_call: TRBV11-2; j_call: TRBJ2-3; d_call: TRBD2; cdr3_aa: CASSLVLADTDTQYF; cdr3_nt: TGTGCCAGCAGCTTAGTACTAGCGGATACAGATACGCAGTATTTT
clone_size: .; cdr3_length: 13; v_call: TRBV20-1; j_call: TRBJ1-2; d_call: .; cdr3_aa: CSARDRVSYGYTF; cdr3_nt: TGCAGTGCTAGAGACAGAGTCTCCTATGGCTACACCTTC
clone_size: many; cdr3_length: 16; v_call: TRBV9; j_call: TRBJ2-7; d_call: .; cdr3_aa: CASSVEDSGYSYEQYF; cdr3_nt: TGTGCCAGCAGCGTAGAAGACAGCGGCTATTCCTACGAGCAGTACTTC
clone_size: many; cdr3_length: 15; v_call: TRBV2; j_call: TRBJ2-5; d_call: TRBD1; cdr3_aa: CASRGTGGDLGTQYF; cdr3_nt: TGTGCCAGCAGAGGGACAGGGGGCGATCTTGGGACCCAGTACTTC
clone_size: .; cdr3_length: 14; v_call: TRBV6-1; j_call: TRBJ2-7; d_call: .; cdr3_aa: CASRDPGPANEQYF; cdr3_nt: TGTGCCAGCAGGGACCCCGGGCCGGCAAACGAGCAGTACTTC
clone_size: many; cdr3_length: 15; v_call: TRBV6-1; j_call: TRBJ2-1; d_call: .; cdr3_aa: CASTLVLGGVMEQFF; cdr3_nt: TGTGCCAGCACCCTCGTTCTGGGGGGCGTGATGGAGCAGTTCTTC
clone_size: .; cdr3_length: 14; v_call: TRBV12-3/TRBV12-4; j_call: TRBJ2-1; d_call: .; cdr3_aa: CASSSPYSYNEQFF; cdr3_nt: TGTGCCAGCAGTTCCCCGTACAGTTACAATGAGCAGTTCTTC
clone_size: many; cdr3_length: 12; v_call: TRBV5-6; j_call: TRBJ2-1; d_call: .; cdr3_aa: CASSLIRGEQFF; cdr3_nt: TGTGCCAGCAGCTTGATCCGGGGGGAGCAGTTCTTC
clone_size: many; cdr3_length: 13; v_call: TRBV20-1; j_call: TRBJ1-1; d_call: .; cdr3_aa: CSARKSGRTEAFF; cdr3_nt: TGCAGTGCTAGAAAGAGTGGGAGGACTGAAGCTTTCTTT
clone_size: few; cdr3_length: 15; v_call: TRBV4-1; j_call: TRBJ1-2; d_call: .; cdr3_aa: CASSPNDSENYGYTF; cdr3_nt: TGCGCCAGCAGTCCGAATGACAGCGAGAACTATGGCTACACCTTC
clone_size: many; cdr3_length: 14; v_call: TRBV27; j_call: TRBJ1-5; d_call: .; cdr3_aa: CASSSGDRHQPQHF; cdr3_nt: TGTGCCAGCAGTTCAGGGGACCGCCATCAGCCCCAGCATTTT
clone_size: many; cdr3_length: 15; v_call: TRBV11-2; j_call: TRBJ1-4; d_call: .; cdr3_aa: CASSLTRAANEKLFF; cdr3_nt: TGTGCCAGCAGCTTAACCAGGGCTGCAAATGAAAAACTGTTTTTT
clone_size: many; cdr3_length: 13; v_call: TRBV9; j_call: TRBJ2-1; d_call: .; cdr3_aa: CASSVAMGIEQFF; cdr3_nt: TGTGCCAGCAGCGTAGCTATGGGTATTGAGCAGTTCTTC
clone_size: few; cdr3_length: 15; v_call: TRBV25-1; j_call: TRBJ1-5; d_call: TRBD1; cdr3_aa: CASSESQGNNQPQHF; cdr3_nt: TGTGCCAGCAGTGAATCACAGGGGAACAATCAGCCCCAGCATTTT
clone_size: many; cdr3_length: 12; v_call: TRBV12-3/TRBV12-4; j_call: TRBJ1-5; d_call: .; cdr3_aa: CAIGRSGQPQHF; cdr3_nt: TGTGCCATTGGTCGATCGGGTCAGCCCCAGCATTTT
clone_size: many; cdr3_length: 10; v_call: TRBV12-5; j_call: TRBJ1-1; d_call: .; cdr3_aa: CASGLGYAFF; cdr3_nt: TGTGCTAGTGGTTTGGGATATGCTTTCTTT
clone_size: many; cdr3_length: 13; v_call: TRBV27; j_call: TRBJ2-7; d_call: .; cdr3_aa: CASSLSIEREQYF; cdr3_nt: TGTGCCAGCAGTTTATCAATTGAGCGGGAGCAGTACTTC
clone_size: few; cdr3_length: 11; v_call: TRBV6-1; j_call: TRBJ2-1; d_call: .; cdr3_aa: CASEANWEQFF; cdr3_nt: TGTGCCAGCGAAGCGAATTGGGAGCAGTTCTTC
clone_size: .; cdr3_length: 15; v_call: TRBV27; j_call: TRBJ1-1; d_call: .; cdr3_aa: CASSLWSVGATEAFF; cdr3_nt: TGTGCCAGCAGTTTATGGAGTGTGGGGGCGACTGAAGCTTTCTTT
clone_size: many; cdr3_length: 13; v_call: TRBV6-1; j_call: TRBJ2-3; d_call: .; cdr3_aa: CASGRSLRGTQYF; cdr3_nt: TGTGCCAGCGGCAGATCCCTACGCGGTACGCAGTATTTT
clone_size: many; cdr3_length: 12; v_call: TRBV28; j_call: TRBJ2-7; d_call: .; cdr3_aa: CASSGISYEQYF; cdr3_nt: TGTGCCAGCAGTGGGATCTCCTACGAGCAGTACTTC
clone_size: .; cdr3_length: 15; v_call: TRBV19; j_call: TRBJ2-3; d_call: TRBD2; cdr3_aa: CASRRRRGGPDTQYF; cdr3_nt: TGTGCCAGTAGACGTCGGCGGGGGGGCCCAGATACGCAGTATTTT
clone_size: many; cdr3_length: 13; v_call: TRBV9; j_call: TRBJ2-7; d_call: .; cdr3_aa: CASSVDSSYEQYF; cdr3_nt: TGTGCCAGCAGCGTGGACAGCTCCTACGAGCAGTACTTC
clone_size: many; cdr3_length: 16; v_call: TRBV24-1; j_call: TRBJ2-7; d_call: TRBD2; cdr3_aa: CATSDLQTGGPNEQYF; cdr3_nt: TGTGCCACCAGTGATTTGCAGACGGGAGGGCCAAACGAGCAGTACTTC
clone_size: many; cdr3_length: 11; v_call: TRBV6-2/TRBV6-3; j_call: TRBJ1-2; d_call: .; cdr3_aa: CASQILYGYTF; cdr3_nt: TGTGCCAGCCAAATACTCTATGGCTACACCTTC
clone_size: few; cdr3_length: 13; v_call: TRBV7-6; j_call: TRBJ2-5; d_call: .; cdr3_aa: CASSPLVSGTQYF; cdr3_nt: TGTGCCAGCAGCCCGCTGGTCTCCGGGACCCAGTACTTC
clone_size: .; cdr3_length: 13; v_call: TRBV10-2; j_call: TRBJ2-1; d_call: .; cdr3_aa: CASTTLGYNEQFF; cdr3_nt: TGCGCCAGCACCACCCTAGGGTACAATGAGCAGTTCTTC
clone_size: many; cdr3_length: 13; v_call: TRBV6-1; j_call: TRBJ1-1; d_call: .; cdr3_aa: CASNRQMNTEAFF; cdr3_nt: TGTGCCAGCAATAGACAAATGAACACTGAAGCTTTCTTT
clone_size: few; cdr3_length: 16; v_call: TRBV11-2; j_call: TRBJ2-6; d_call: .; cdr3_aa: CASSSSSASGANVLTF; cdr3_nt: TGTGCCAGCAGCTCCTCCTCGGCCTCTGGGGCCAACGTCCTGACTTTC
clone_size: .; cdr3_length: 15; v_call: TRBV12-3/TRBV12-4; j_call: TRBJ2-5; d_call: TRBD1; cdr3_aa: CASSTGQVGQETQYF; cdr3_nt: TGTGCCAGCAGTACGGGACAGGTGGGTCAAGAGACCCAGTACTTC
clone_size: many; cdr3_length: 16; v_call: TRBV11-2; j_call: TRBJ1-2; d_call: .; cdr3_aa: CASSFRPGWSGYGYTF; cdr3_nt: TGTGCCAGCAGCTTCCGACCCGGGTGGTCCGGATATGGCTACACCTTC
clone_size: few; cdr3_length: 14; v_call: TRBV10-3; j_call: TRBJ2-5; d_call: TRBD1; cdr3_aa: CAISVGGQEETQYF; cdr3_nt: TGTGCCATCAGTGTAGGGGGCCAAGAGGAGACCCAGTACTTC
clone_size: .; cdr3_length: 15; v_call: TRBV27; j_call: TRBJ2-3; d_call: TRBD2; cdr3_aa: CASFPHGGRTDTQYF; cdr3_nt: TGTGCCAGCTTCCCTCACGGCGGGAGGACAGATACGCAGTATTTT
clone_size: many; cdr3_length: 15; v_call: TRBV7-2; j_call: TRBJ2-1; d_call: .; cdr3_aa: CASSSGHHSYNEQFF; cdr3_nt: TGTGCCAGCAGCTCGGGACATCACTCCTACAATGAGCAGTTCTTC
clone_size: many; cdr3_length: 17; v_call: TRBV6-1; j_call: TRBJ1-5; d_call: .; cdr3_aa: CASSDNKIGRGNQPQHF; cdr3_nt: TGTGCCAGCAGTGACAACAAAATCGGAAGGGGCAATCAGCCCCAGCATTTT
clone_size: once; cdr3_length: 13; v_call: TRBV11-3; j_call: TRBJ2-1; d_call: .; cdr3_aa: CASSLGVKGLQFF; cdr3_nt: TGTGCCAGCAGCTTAGGGGTCAAGGGGTTGCAGTTCTTC
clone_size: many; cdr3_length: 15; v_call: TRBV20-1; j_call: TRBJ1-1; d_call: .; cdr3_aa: CSASSLSGPNTEAFF; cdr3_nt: TGCAGTGCGAGTTCTCTCTCCGGGCCGAACACTGAAGCTTTCTTT
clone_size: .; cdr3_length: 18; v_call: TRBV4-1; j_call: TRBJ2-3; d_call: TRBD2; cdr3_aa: CASSHGTSGGGSTDTQYF; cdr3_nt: TGCGCCAGCAGCCACGGGACTAGCGGGGGGGGAAGCACAGATACGCAGTATTTT
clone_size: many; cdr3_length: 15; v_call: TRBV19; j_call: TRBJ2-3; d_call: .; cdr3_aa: CASSIGGVRTDTQYF; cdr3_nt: TGTGCCAGTAGTATTGGGGGAGTAAGGACAGATACGCAGTATTTT
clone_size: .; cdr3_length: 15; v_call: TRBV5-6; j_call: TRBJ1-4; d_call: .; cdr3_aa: CASSPSGQQSEKLFF; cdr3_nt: TGTGCCAGCAGCCCAAGCGGACAGCAATCAGAAAAACTGTTTTTT
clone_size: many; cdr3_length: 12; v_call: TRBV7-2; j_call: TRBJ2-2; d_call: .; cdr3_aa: CASSHPGGELFF; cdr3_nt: TGTGCCAGCAGCCACCCGGGAGGGGAGCTGTTTTTT
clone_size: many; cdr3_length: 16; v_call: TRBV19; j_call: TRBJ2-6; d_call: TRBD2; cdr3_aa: CASSIDRGAGANVLTF; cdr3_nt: TGTGCCAGTAGTATAGATCGGGGGGCTGGGGCCAACGTCCTGACTTTC
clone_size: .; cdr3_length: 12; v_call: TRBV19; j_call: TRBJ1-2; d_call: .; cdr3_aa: CASSHLLYGYTF; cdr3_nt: TGTGCCAGTAGCCACCTGCTCTATGGCTACACCTTC
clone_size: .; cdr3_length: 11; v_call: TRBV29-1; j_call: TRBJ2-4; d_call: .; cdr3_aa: CSVRQLNIQYF; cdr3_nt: TGCAGCGTTAGACAGCTAAACATTCAGTACTTC
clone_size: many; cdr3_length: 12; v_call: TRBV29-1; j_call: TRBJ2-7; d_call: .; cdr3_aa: CSGTDVSYEQYF; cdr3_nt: TGCAGCGGGACGGACGTCTCCTACGAGCAGTACTTC
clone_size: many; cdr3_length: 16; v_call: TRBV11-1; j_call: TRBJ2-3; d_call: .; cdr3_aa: CASSLVVQGGTDTQYF; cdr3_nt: TGTGCCAGCAGCTTAGTGGTACAGGGAGGCACAGATACGCAGTATTTT
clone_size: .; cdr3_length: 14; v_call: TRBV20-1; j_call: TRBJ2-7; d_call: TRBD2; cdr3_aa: CSARGGLVQDEQYF; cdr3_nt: TGCAGTGCGAGAGGGGGACTAGTCCAAGACGAGCAGTACTTC
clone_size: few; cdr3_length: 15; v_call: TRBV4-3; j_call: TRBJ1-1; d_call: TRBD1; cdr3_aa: CASSQDSEGGAGAFF; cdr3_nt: TGCGCCAGCAGCCAAGATTCAGAAGGGGGCGCCGGAGCTTTCTTT
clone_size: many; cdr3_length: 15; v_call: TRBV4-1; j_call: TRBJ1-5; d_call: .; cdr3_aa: CASSQDRGAGQPQHF; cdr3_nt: TGCGCCAGCAGCCAAGATCGAGGGGCTGGGCAGCCCCAGCATTTT
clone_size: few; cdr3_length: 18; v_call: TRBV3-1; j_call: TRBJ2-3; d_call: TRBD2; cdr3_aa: CASSQDSTSGGAADTQYF; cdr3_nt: TGTGCCAGCAGCCAAGATTCTACTAGCGGGGGGGCTGCGGATACGCAGTATTTT
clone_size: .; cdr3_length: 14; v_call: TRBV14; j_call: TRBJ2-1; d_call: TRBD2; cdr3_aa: CASSRGGRASEQFF; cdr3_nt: TGTGCCAGCAGCCGGGGCGGGAGGGCCAGTGAGCAGTTCTTC
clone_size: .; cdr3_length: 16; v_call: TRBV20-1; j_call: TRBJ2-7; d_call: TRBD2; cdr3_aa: CSARDQSGSSSYEQYF; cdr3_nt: TGCAGTGCTAGAGACCAGAGCGGGAGTAGCTCCTACGAGCAGTACTTC
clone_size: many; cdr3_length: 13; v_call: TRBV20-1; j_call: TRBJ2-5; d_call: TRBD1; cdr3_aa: CSATGQGGETQYF; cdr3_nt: TGCAGTGCTACGGGACAGGGGGGAGAGACCCAGTACTTC
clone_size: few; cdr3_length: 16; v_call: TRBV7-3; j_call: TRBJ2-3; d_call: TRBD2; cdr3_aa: CASSPRVAGGSDTQYF; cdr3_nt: TGTGCCAGCAGCCCACGGGTAGCGGGAGGGTCAGATACGCAGTATTTT